This TCR beta chain came from a study of CD8 T cells in ankylosing spondylitis. Germline V gene lookup returns CDR1 DFQATT and CDR2 SNEGSKA (reference sequence). V gave up 6 bases and J gave up 2 bases; unmatched junction bases: 10. This CDR3 is 15 amino acids long. TCRdb re-called the 5' RACE reads through MiXCR, storing one row per CDR3 protein. This sample has more than 200,000 distinct CDR3 sequences; roughly a quarter occur once, and the top ten carry 0.61%. This clonotype was observed a few times. The antigen is not known. Overall study results and limits: Disease-linked clones reportedly concentrated significantly in matched ankylosing spondylitis synovial fluid.

Input material: blood, either unsorted or a sorted T cell fraction (not recorded which). The rearrangement joins TRBV20-1 to TRBJ2-3, with 8 bases fitting TRBD2. The sequence derives from a male donor with ankylosing spondylitis or in good health (not recorded which). The DNA for the CDR3 is TGCAGTGCGGGAGGGCGGGGGGTCAACACAGATACGCAGTATTTT. Translation: CSAGGRGVNTDTQYF.